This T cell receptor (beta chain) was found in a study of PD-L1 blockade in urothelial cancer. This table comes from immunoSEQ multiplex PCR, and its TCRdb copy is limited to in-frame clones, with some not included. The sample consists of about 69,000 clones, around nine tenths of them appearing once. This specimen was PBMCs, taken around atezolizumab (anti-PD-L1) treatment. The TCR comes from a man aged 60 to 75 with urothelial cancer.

In nucleotides, the CDR3 is TGCGCCAGCAGCCAAGACTCAGCGGGGGGGCGATCAAGGGGAAACGAGCAGTACTTC. Amino acids: CASSQDSAGGRSRGNEQYF. J is TRBJ2-7 and V is TRBV4-1, with 10 positions matching TRBD2. V lost 0 bases and J lost 5; bases outside the gene matches: 16. CDR1 is MGHRA and CDR2 is YSYEKL in the germline V gene. The CDR3 length is 19 residues.